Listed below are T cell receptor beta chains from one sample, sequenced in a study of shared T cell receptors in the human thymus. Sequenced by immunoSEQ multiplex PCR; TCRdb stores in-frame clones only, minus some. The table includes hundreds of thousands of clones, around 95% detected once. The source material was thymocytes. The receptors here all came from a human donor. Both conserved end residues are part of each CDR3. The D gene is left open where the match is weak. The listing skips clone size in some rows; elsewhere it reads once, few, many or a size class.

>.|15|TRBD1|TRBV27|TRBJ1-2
CASSLMRGPNYGYTF
TGTGCCAGCAGTTTAATGAGGGGGCCTAACTATGGCTACACCTTC
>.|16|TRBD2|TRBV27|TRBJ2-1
CASSSRKLAYYNEQFF
TGTGCCAGCAGTTCGCGAAAACTAGCGTACTACAATGAGCAGTTCTTC
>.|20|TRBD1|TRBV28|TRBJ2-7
CASSFPLALPGQGVRHEQYF
TGTGCCAGCAGTTTCCCTCTCGCCCTTCCGGGACAGGGAGTGAGGCACGAGCAGTACTTC
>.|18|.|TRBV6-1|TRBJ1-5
CASSELRDTAYSNQPQHF
TGTGCCAGCAGTGAATTACGGGACACCGCTTATAGCAATCAGCCCCAGCATTTT
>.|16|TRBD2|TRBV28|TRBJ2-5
CASSFASGRRWETQYF
TGTGCCAGCAGTTTTGCTAGCGGGAGACGTTGGGAGACCCAGTACTTC
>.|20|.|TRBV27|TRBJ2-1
CASSQRGGAPALSSYNEQFF
TGTGCCAGCAGCCAAAGGGGGGGGGCCCCGGCCTTAAGCTCCTACAATGAGCAGTTCTTC
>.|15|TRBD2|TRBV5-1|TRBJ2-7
CASSFPPGGVYEQYF
TGCGCCAGCAGTTTTCCGCCGGGGGGAGTTTACGAGCAGTACTTC
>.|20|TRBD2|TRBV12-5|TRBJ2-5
CASGPDQGLAGGEDLETQYF
TGTGCTAGTGGTCCCGACCAGGGACTAGCGGGAGGTGAGGATCTAGAGACCCAGTACTTC
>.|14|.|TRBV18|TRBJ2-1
CASSPVPPAHEQFF
TGTGCCAGCTCACCAGTTCCCCCGGCACATGAGCAGTTCTTC
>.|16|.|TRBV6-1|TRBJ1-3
CASSDPRSEHSNTIYF
TGTGCCAGCAGTGACCCGCGGTCCGAGCATTCAAACACCATATATTTT
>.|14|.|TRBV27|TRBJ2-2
CASRTLKNTGELFF
TGTGCCAGCAGGACCCTAAAAAACACCGGGGAGCTGTTTTTT
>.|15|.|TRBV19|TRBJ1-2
CASWGDNPPMGGYTF
TGTGCCAGTTGGGGGGACAACCCACCGATGGGGGGCTACACCTTC
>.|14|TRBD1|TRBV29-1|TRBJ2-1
CSAGLDRGHNEQFF
TGCAGCGCCGGATTAGACAGGGGACACAATGAGCAGTTCTTC
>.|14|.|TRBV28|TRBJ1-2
CASSLPPGGYGYTF
TGTGCCAGCAGTTTGCCTCCCGGGGGCTATGGCTACACCTTC
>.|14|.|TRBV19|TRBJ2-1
CASSIAGTSREQFF
TGTGCCAGTAGTATAGCGGGGACCTCACGAGAGCAGTTCTTC
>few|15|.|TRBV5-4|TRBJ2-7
CASSPELLESYEQYF
TGTGCCAGCAGCCCCGAGTTACTGGAATCCTACGAGCAGTACTTC
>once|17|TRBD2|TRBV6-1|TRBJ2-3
CASSVPLLAGRTDTQYF
TGTGCCAGCAGTGTTCCCCTACTAGCGGGACGCACAGATACGCAGTATTTT
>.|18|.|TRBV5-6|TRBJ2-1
CASSPNNLSGLFYNEQFF
TGTGCCAGCAGCCCAAATAACCTATCAGGGTTGTTCTACAATGAGCAGTTCTTC
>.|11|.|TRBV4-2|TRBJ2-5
CASSQSETQYF
TGTGCCAGCAGCCAGAGTGAGACCCAGTACTTC
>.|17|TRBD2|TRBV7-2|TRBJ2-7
CASSLACRAGGPYEQYF
TGTGCCAGCAGCTTAGCGTGCCGGGCGGGAGGGCCCTACGAGCAGTACTTC
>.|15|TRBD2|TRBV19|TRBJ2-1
CASSMRGVDNNEQFF
TGTGCCAGTAGTATGCGGGGGGTAGACAACAATGAGCAGTTCTTC
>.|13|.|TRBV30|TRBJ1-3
CAWSTRRGSTIYF
TGTGCCTGGAGTACCCGCAGGGGTTCCACCATATATTTT
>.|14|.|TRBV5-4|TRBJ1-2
CASSLPREDYGYTF
TGTGCCAGCAGCTTACCCAGGGAGGACTATGGCTACACCTTC
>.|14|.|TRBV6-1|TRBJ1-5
CASRVGQQNQPQHF
TGTGCCAGCAGAGTCGGCCAACAGAATCAGCCCCAGCATTTT
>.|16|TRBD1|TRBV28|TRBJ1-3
CASRGAQGASGNTIYF
TGTGCCAGCAGGGGCGCACAGGGGGCCTCTGGAAACACCATATATTTT
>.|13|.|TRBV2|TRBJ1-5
CASSRGTDQPQHF
TGTGCCAGCAGTCGCGGCACCGATCAGCCCCAGCATTTT
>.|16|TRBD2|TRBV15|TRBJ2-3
CATSRDRREGRDTQYF
TGTGCCACCAGCAGAGATCGGCGGGAGGGCCGAGATACGCAGTATTTT
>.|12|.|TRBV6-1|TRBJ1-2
CASNGQNYGYTF
TGTGCCAGCAATGGACAGAACTATGGCTACACCTTC
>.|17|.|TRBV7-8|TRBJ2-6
CASSPRTVSSGANVLTF
TGTGCCAGCAGCCCGAGGACCGTGAGCTCTGGGGCCAACGTCCTGACTTTC
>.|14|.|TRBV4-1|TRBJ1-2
CASSQVTPLEGYTF
TGCGCCAGCAGCCAGGTAACGCCTCTGGAGGGCTACACCTTC
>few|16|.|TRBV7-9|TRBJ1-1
CASSLDPRHMNTEAFF
TGTGCCAGCAGCTTAGATCCCAGACACATGAACACTGAAGCTTTCTTT
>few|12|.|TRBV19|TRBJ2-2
CASDSSGGELFF
TGTGCCAGTGATTCTTCGGGCGGGGAGCTGTTTTTT
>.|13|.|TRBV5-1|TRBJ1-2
CASSSIPNYGYTF
TGCGCCAGCAGCTCGATTCCTAACTATGGCTACACCTTC
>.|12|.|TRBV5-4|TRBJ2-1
CASRSTANEQFF
TGTGCCAGCAGATCTACTGCCAATGAGCAGTTCTTC
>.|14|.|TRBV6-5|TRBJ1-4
CASSYRGDGEKLFF
TGTGCCAGCAGTTACCGGGGGGACGGGGAAAAACTGTTTTTT
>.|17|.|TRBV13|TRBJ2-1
CASSLAELADYYNEQFF
TGTGCCAGCAGCTTAGCTGAATTGGCGGACTACTACAATGAGCAGTTCTTC
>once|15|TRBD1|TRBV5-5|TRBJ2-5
CASSHRTGWQETQYF
TGTGCCAGCAGCCACCGGACAGGGTGGCAAGAGACCCAGTACTTC
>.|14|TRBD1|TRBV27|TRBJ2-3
CASTRDRSTDTQYF
TGTGCCAGCACCAGGGACAGGAGCACAGATACGCAGTATTTT
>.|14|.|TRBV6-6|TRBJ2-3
CASTRRVRPDTQYF
TGTGCCAGCACCCGACGGGTGCGCCCAGATACGCAGTATTTT
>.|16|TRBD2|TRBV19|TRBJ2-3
CASSIGTSLRIDTQYF
TGTGCCAGTAGTATCGGGACTAGTCTAAGGATAGATACGCAGTATTTT
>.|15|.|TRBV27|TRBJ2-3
CASSAPAGSTDTQYF
TGTGCCAGCAGTGCGCCGGCAGGTAGCACAGATACGCAGTATTTT
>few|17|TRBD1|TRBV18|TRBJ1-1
CASSPPRTGPMNTEAFF
TGTGCCAGCTCACCGCCTCGGACAGGGCCTATGAACACTGAAGCTTTCTTT
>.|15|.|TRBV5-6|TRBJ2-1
CASSFPPLSYNEQFF
TGTGCCAGCAGCTTTCCGCCGCTATCCTACAATGAGCAGTTCTTC
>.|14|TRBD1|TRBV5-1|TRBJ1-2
CASSLRTGGNGYTF
TGCGCCAGCAGCTTGCGGACAGGGGGAAATGGCTACACCTTC
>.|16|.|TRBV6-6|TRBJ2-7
CASSPGPTGVIYEQYF
TGTGCCAGCAGCCCCGGCCCCACGGGGGTGATCTACGAGCAGTACTTC
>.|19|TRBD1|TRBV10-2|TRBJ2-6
CASSESRDPGGPGANVLTF
TGCGCCAGCAGTGAGTCCCGGGACCCAGGGGGCCCTGGGGCCAACGTCCTGACTTTC
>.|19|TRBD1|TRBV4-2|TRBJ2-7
CASSERTGASHPSSYEQYF
TGTGCCAGCAGCGAAAGGACAGGGGCCTCCCACCCCAGCTCCTACGAGCAGTACTTC
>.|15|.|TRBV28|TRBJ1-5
CASSLDTYSNQPQHF
TGTGCCAGCAGCTTGGACACCTATAGCAATCAGCCCCAGCATTTT
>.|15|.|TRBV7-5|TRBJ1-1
CVRSYLVLGDTEAFF
TGTGTCAGAAGCTACTTAGTATTGGGAGACACTGAAGCTTTCTTT
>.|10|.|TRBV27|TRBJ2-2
CAIKTGELFF
TGTGCCATCAAAACCGGGGAGCTGTTTTTT
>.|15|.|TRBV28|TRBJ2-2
CASRHRDPPVGELFF
TGTGCCAGCAGACACCGGGACCCACCGGTCGGGGAGCTGTTTTTT
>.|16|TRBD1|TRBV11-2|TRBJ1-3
CASSLRSGGSGNTIYF
TGTGCCAGCAGCTTACGGTCAGGGGGATCTGGAAACACCATATATTTT
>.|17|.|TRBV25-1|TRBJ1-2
CASSDNALTVSCSGYTF
TGTGCCAGCAGCGATAACGCCCTGACAGTCTCCTGCTCTGGCTACACCTTC